The 30 T cell receptor beta chains listed next were all sequenced from one sample in a study of T cell responses to AZD1222 COVID-19 vaccine. Sequencing used immunoSEQ multiplex PCR; TCRdb keeps in-frame clones, though not all of them. In the table there are approximately 98,000 clones, about 86% of which are singletons. Source: peripheral blood, taken on day 0 of AZD1222 vaccination. Every receptor here comes from an adult in good health.

This clone was seen once. V gene TRBV6-5 combines with J gene TRBJ1-1; 10 nucleotides align to TRBD1. This CDR3 region has 15 residues. Germline V gene sequence: CDR1 MNHEY, CDR2 SVGAGI. Trimming removed 7 bases from V and 1 base from J; junction bases left unmatched: 6. The CDR3 DNA reads TGTGCCAGCAAAAATAGACAGGGGGCGAACACTGAAGCTTTCTTT. Protein: CASKNRQGANTEAFF.

This sequence joins TRBV12-5 and TRBJ1-1, with no clear D. The germline CDR1 and CDR2 sequences are LGHNT and FRNRAP. The germline V and J ends were trimmed by 7 bases and 3 bases, with 12 bases remaining between them. The CDR3 consists of 13 residues. The CDR3 DNA follows: TGTGCTAGTGCCCATCGCCAGGACACTGAAGCTTTCTTT. It codes for CASAHRQDTEAFF. Looking up the rest from reference TRBV12-5 and TRBJ1-1 gives the full variable domain: DARVTQTPRHKVTEMGQEVTMRCQPILGHNTVFWYRQTMMQGLELLAYFRNRAPLDDSGMPKDRFSAEMPDATLATLKIQPSEPRDSAVYFCASAHRQDTEAFFGQGTRLTVV.

The CDR3 spells CASSKPGGFNSPLHF. CDR3 sequence (DNA): TGTGCCAGCAGTAAGCCAGGGGGGTTTAATTCACCCCTCCACTTT. V gene TRBV28 combines with J gene TRBJ1-6; TRBD1 matches at 7 bases. Trimming removed 5 bases from V and 6 bases from J; junction bases left unmatched: 7. Germline CDR1 reads MDHEN; CDR2 reads SYDVKM. CDR3 size: 15 residues.

This chain uses TRBV2 with TRBJ1-6; no clear D. This CDR3 is 14 amino acids long. Germline-derived CDR1 and CDR2 are SNHLY and FYNNEI. V shed 0 bases and J shed 10 bases, with 10 bases lying between them. CDR3 sequence (DNA): TGTGCCAGCAGTGAAGCCGGGGTGGGATCACCCCTCCACTTT. Its translation is CASSEAGVGSPLHF. Using reference TRBV2 and TRBJ1-6 for the parts outside the CDR3, the full variable domain is EPEVTQTPSHQVTQMGQEVILRCVPISNHLYFYWYRQILGQKVEFLVSFYNNEISEKSEIFDDQFSVERPDGSNFTLKIRSTKLEDSAMYFCASSEAGVGSPLHFGNGTRLTVT.

This sequence joins TRBV19 and TRBJ2-1, with D possibly matching TRBD2 (6 bases). Germline V CDR1 and CDR2: LNHDA, SQIVND (reference sequence). The V end was cut by 6 bases, the J end by 0 bases, with 12 bases between. CDR3 length: 15 amino acids. CDR3 bases: TGTGCCAGTAGGCCGGCGGGGAGCTCCTACAATGAGCAGTTCTTC. Translating it yields CASRPAGSSYNEQFF.

The chain uses TRBV15 and TRBJ1-3; D not resolved. Germline-derived CDR1 and CDR2 are LNHNV and YYDKDF (reference sequence). V was clipped by 0 bases and J by 0 bases, with 6 bases between them. This CDR3 contains 15 residues. The CDR3 nucleotides are TGTGCCACCAGCAGAGACTGGTCCTCTGGAAACACCATATATTTT. This codes for CATSRDWSSGNTIYF.

V and J are TRBV19 and TRBJ2-1, with 9 positions matching TRBD1. The CDR3 covers 14 residues. CDR1 is LNHDA and CDR2 is SQIVND in the germline V gene (reference sequence). V dropped 4 bases and J dropped 6; count of bases not matched to a gene: 4. The CDR3 is CASSSPDRGNEQFF. CDR3 nucleotides: TGTGCCAGTAGTAGCCCGGACAGGGGCAATGAGCAGTTCTTC.

The V call is TRBV2, the J call TRBJ1-1; D may be TRBD1 (6 bases). Germline lookup yields CDR1 SNHLY and CDR2 FYNNEI. This CDR3 has 20 residues. V dropped 8 bases and J dropped 0 bases, with 31 bases sitting between them. The CDR3 sequence is CASGYPPFQGRSIMNTEAFF. In DNA form, the CDR3 reads TGTGCCAGCGGTTACCCCCCTTTTCAGGGGCGATCTATCATGAACACTGAAGCTTTCTTT. Looking up the rest from reference TRBV2 and TRBJ1-1 gives the full variable domain: EPEVTQTPSHQVTQMGQEVILRCVPISNHLYFYWYRQILGQKVEFLVSFYNNEISEKSEIFDDQFSVERPDGSNFTLKIRSTKLEDSAMYFCASGYPPFQGRSIMNTEAFFGQGTRLTVV.

The J gene is TRBJ1-2, the V gene TRBV4-1, with D unclear. V lost 1 base and J 2 bases, leaving 14 bases between the germline ends. The CDR3 contains 16 residues. The germline gives CDR1 MGHRA, CDR2 YSYEKL. CDR3 DNA sequence: TGCGCCAGCAGCCAAGGTCCGGTGCCAGGAAACTATGGCTACACCTTC. It specifies CASSQGPVPGNYGYTF.

V usage is TRBV5-4 and J usage is TRBJ2-3; D possibly corresponds to TRBD2 (6 bases). V gave up 0 bases and J gave up 2 bases, with 13 bases separating them. The CDR3 consists of 16 residues. Germline V gene sequence: CDR1 SGHNT, CDR2 YYREEE (reference sequence). CDR3 region: CASSLGLGGVTDTQYF. The DNA of the CDR3 is TGTGCCAGCAGCTTGGGGTTGGGCGGGGTCACAGATACGCAGTATTTT.

This chain connects TRBV7-2 to TRBJ1-2; 8 nucleotides line up with TRBD1. V was clipped by 5 bases and J by 8 bases; unmatched bases: 16. Germline CDR1 is SGHTA and CDR2 is FQGNSA. The CDR3 contains 16 residues. The DNA of the CDR3 is TGTGCCAGCAGCGCCGGGCTCGGGACAGGCCGAATAGGCTACACCTTC. It codes for CASSAGLGTGRIGYTF.

About this clone itself: The germline gene is not matched at one end of the junction; a read error may be the cause. The V and J genes are TRBV7-6 and TRBJ1-5, with a possible D match to TRBD1 (5 bases). CDR3 length: 15 amino acids. Germline V gene lookup returns CDR1 SGHVS and CDR2 FNYEAQ. The CDR3 region has the DNA TGTGCCAGCAGTTTAGACAGTAATAGCAATCAGCCCCAGCATTTT. Translated: CASSLDSNSNQPQHF.

There are a few counts of this clone. The chain carries TRBV2 and TRBJ1-1, with 7 bases matching TRBD1. The V and J ends lost 9 bases and 0 bases, in that order; junction bases with no gene match: 4. CDR3 size: 13 residues. The germline V gene encodes CDR1 SNHLY and CDR2 FYNNEI. CDR3 in DNA: TGTGCCAGTAGGGGACAGATGAACACTGAAGCTTTCTTT. Translation gives CASRGQMNTEAFF. The full variable domain, its missing parts supplied by reference TRBV2 and TRBJ1-1, is EPEVTQTPSHQVTQMGQEVILRCVPISNHLYFYWYRQILGQKVEFLVSFYNNEISEKSEIFDDQFSVERPDGSNFTLKIRSTKLEDSAMYFCASRGQMNTEAFFGQGTRLTVV.

V and J are TRBV6-5 and TRBJ1-1; D not certain. This CDR3 contains 14 residues. Trimming removed 6 bases at V and 5 bases at J, with 16 bases between. Germline CDR1 and CDR2: MNHEY and SVGAGI. The CDR3 nucleotides read TGTGCCAGCAGCATGGTAGGGCCCGGGACTGAAGCTTTCTTT. Its protein is CASSMVGPGTEAFF.

The chain has TRBV7-9 and TRBJ1-4; D is undetermined. Germline V gene data show CDR1 as SEHNR and CDR2 as FQNEAQ (reference sequence). This CDR3 contains 15 residues. Trimming cost V 2 bases and J 2 bases, with 9 bases left between them. CDR3 nucleotide sequence: TGTGCCAGCAGCTTACTGGGTTTTACTAATGAAAAACTGTTTTTT. It encodes CASSLLGFTNEKLFF.

The chain joins TRBV12-3 or TRBV12-4 to TRBJ1-2, with TRBD1 as a possible D gene (5 bases). There are 13 residues in the CDR3. Trimming shortened V by 6 bases and J by 3 bases, and 11 bases separated the two germline ends. This chain's CDR3 is CASRAGTHYGYTF. CDR3 nucleotides: TGTGCCAGCAGAGCTGGGACCCACTATGGCTACACCTTC.

J is TRBJ2-5 and V is TRBV9, with D possibly TRBD1 on 6 matching bases. CDR1 and CDR2 from the germline V gene are SGDLS and YYNGEE. Trimming removed 3 bases at V and 1 base at J, with 13 bases between. The CDR3 covers 15 residues. The CDR3 is CASSGRLDSQETQYF. The CDR3 DNA is TGTGCCAGCAGCGGGAGGCTGGACAGCCAAGAGACCCAGTACTTC.

The chain combines TRBV24-1 with TRBJ1-4; tentative D call: TRBD1 (5 bases). This CDR3 comprises 14 residues. Germline-derived CDR1 and CDR2 are KGHDR and SFDVKD. V was shortened by 4 bases and J by 6 bases, with 11 bases between the two germline ends. DNA for the CDR3: TGTGCCACCAGTGAATTGAAACAGGATGAAAAACTGTTTTTT. This translates into CATSELKQDEKLFF.

Details on this clone: The junction and the germline gene differ at one end; a read error may be behind it. The rearrangement joins TRBV5-5 to TRBJ2-4; D call uncertain. Germline assignment: CDR1 SGHKS and CDR2 YYEKEE (reference sequence). CDR3 length: 13 amino acids. The CDR3 DNA reads as TGTGCCAGCAGCTCCCTGGGAAACCATTACCTGGACTTC. It is translated as CASSSLGNHYLDF. The full variable domain, in which reference TRBV5-5 and TRBJ2-4 provide the parts outside the CDR3, is DAGVTQSPTHLIKTRGQQVTLRCSPISGHKSVSWYQQVLGQGPQFIFQYYEKEERGRGNFPDRFSARQFPNYSSELNVNALLLGDSALYLCASSSLGNHYLDFGAGTRLSVL.

This clone came up many times. The J gene is TRBJ2-7, the V gene TRBV7-2; perhaps TRBD1 as D (5 bases). Trimming removed 1 base at V and 2 bases at J, with 9 bases between. This CDR3 has 14 amino acids. Germline values: CDR1 SGHTA, CDR2 FQGNSA. The CDR3 sequence: CASSLGREPYEQYF. The CDR3 DNA follows: TGTGCCAGCAGCTTAGGCAGGGAACCCTACGAGCAGTACTTC.

The chain joins TRBV9 to TRBJ1-4; perhaps TRBD1 as D (5 bases). Germline V CDR1 and CDR2: SGDLS, YYNGEE. The V end was cut by 3 bases, the J end by 8 bases, with 23 bases between. CDR3 length equals 17 residues. Here the CDR3 reads CASSARAGTQEREKLFF. In DNA, the CDR3 is TGTGCCAGCAGCGCCCGAGCCGGGACCCAGGAACGAGAAAAACTGTTTTTT.

This chain connects TRBV5-1 to TRBJ2-3; D not certain. The germline gives CDR1 SGHRS, CDR2 YFSETQ. The CDR3 sequence is 16 residues long. The ends were cut back, 0 bases at V and 1 base at J, with 12 bases in the middle. CDR3 nucleotide sequence: TGCGCCAGCAGCTTGGTCTCGGGCATTGGCACAGATACGCAGTATTTT. Amino acid sequence: CASSLVSGIGTDTQYF.

The chain uses TRBV30 and TRBJ1-6; a weak D match, TRBD1 (6 bases). The length of the CDR3 is 21 residues. Trimming took 1 base from V and 0 from J, leaving 25 bases between them. The germline V gene has CDR1 GTSNPN and CDR2 SVGIG (reference sequence). The CDR3 reads CAWSDGGRGAASSSYNSPLHF. The CDR3 DNA follows: TGTGCCTGGAGTGACGGGGGTAGGGGGGCTGCCTCTAGCTCCTATAATTCACCCCTCCACTTT.

The rearrangement uses TRBV7-3 and TRBJ1-4; unclear D gene. There are 14 residues in the CDR3. Germline loops: CDR1 SGHTA, CDR2 FQGTGA. V was pared by 1 base and J by 5 bases, with 8 bases between. CDR3 region: CASSLSGANEKLFF. The CDR3, as DNA: TGTGCCAGCAGCTTAAGCGGAGCGAATGAAAAACTGTTTTTT. The whole variable domain, filled in from reference TRBV7-3 and TRBJ1-4, reads GAGVSQTPSNKVTEKGKYVELRCDPISGHTALYWYRQSLGQGPEFLIYFQGTGAADDSGLPNDRFFAVRPEGSVSTLKIQRTERGDSAVYLCASSLSGANEKLFFGSGTQLSVL.

V and J are TRBV6-5 and TRBJ2-2; TRBD1 matches at 10 bases. The CDR3 has 14 residues. The V gene end was trimmed by 5 bases and the J gene end by 4 bases; junction bases not matched to a gene: 1. Germline-derived CDR1 and CDR2 are MNHEY and SVGAGI. CDR3 sequence reads: CASSRTGGTGELFF. In nucleotides, the CDR3 is TGTGCCAGCAGTAGGACAGGGGGCACCGGGGAGCTGTTTTTT.

V and J are TRBV2 and TRBJ2-5; D remains unclear. Trimming stripped 2 bases from V and 5 bases from J, with 15 bases between. The CDR3 spans 15 residues. Germline-derived CDR1 and CDR2 are SNHLY and FYNNEI. The chain's CDR3 is CASSELSTRQETQYF. The CDR3 DNA follows: TGTGCCAGCAGTGAACTGTCCACCCGTCAGGAGACCCAGTACTTC.

The rearrangement links TRBV10-3 to TRBJ2-2, with D hard to call. There are 13 residues in the CDR3. Germline loops: CDR1 ENHRY, CDR2 SYGVKD. Between the trimmed V and J ends, which lost 4 bases and 3 bases, there was a span of 6 bases. In DNA form, the CDR3 reads TGTGCCATCAGTGCGACTGACACCGGGGAGCTGTTTTTT. Protein sequence: CAISATDTGELFF.

The genes are TRBV19 and TRBJ2-7; no firm D call. This CDR3 spans 15 amino acids. Germline CDR1 reads LNHDA; CDR2 reads SQIVND (reference sequence). Trimming took 6 bases from V and 2 from J, leaving 17 bases between them. The CDR3 coding sequence is TGTGCCAGTAGCACAGTCAGGACGGTAACCTACGAGCAGTACTTC. Amino acid sequence: CASSTVRTVTYEQYF.

J is TRBJ1-2 and V is TRBV29-1, with unresolved D. The V gene's germline CDR1 is SQVTM and CDR2 ANQGSEA. The CDR3 consists of 11 residues. V was clipped by 7 bases and J by 3 bases, with 9 bases between them. The CDR3, as DNA: TGCAGCGCCTATCAGGACTATGGCTACACCTTC. Translated: CSAYQDYGYTF.

The chain links TRBV3-1 (or the pseudogene TRBV3-2) to TRBJ2-7; TRBD1 aligns across 10 bases. Germline V gives CDR1 LGHDT, CDR2 YNNKEL (reference sequence). CDR3 length: 16 residues. The J segment lost 6 bases and the V segment lost 1 base, leaving 9 bases of the junction unmatched. The CDR3 sequence: CASSQGWGTGEFEQYF. The CDR3, as DNA: TGTGCCAGCAGCCAAGGTTGGGGGACAGGGGAGTTCGAGCAGTACTTC.